This passage covers 11 T cell receptor beta chains from one sample sequenced in a study of blood T cell repertoires in COVID-19. TCRdb's table, derived via immunoSEQ multiplex PCR, lists solely in-frame clones and lacks some. The data hold tens of thousands of clones, with roughly 80% observed a single time. Sequenced material: peripheral blood. These receptor sequences come from a woman in her fifties or sixties with acute or convalescent COVID-19.

Here the CDR3 reads CASSMADTSGNTIYF. CDR3 nucleotides: TGTGCCAGTAGTATGGCCGACACTTCGGGAAACACCATATATTTT. The chain joins TRBV19 to TRBJ1-3; D not resolved. CDR1 and CDR2 (germline): LNHDA, SQIVND (reference sequence). Deletions cut 3 bases from V and 4 bases from J, with 13 bases between. The CDR3 runs to 15 residues.

This chain joins TRBV6-6 and TRBJ1-1; no definite D call. The CDR3 spans 11 residues. Germline V CDR1 and CDR2: MNHNY, SVGAGI (reference sequence). Trimming took off 10 bases at V and 6 bases at J, with 12 bases between the two ends. The CDR3 DNA is TGTGCCACCCACTATAGCCCTGAAGCTTTCTTT. Protein sequence: CATHYSPEAFF.

This clone occurred once. This rearrangement joins TRBV7-8 to TRBJ2-7; TRBD1 aligns across 8 bases. The germline V gene encodes CDR1 SGHVS and CDR2 FQNEAQ. The trim removed 3 bases at V and 1 base at J, leaving 5 bases unmatched. The CDR3 is made up of 15 amino acids. The CDR3 DNA sequence: TGTGCCAGCAGCTTTTCCGGGACAGGATCCTACGAGCAGTACTTC. It encodes CASSFSGTGSYEQYF. Looking up the rest from reference TRBV7-8 and TRBJ2-7 gives the full variable domain: GAGVSQSPRYKVAKRGQDVALRCDPISGHVSLFWYQQALGQGPEFLTYFQNEAQLDKSGLPSDRFFAERPEGSVSTLKIQRTQQEDSAVYLCASSFSGTGSYEQYFGPGTRLTVT.

The rearrangement joins TRBV5-1 to TRBJ2-3, with 9 bases identical to TRBD1. The CDR3 runs 15 residues. The V segment lost 3 bases and the J segment 6 bases; nucleotides outside the gene matches: 8. Germline values: CDR1 SGHRS, CDR2 YFSETQ. In DNA, the CDR3 is TGCGCCAGCAGCTCCGCCGGGACAGGGAAGGATACGCAGTATTTT. It yields the protein CASSSAGTGKDTQYF.

In its sample, this clone was seen many times. J is TRBJ1-4 and V is TRBV27; 9 nucleotides agree with TRBD1. Trimming removed 10 bases from V and 10 bases from J; junction bases left unmatched: 13. Germline V lookup: CDR1 MNHEY, CDR2 SMNVEV (reference sequence). The CDR3 is 14 amino acids. The CDR3 DNA is TGTGCCACCGGCCTTGACAGGGGGGTAGGAAAACTGTTTTTT. Protein: CATGLDRGVGKLFF.

The V and J genes are TRBV6-2 or TRBV6-3 and TRBJ1-5; D possibly corresponds to TRBD1 (5 bases). The CDR3 loop spans 14 amino acids. V shed 6 bases and J shed 5 bases, with 14 bases lying between them. Germline lookup yields CDR1 MNHEY and CDR2 SVGEGT. CDR3 sequence (DNA): TGTGCCAGCAGCCTAGACAAGGGGTATCAGCCCCAGCATTTT. This sequence encodes CASSLDKGYQPQHF.

The rearrangement links TRBV9 to TRBJ2-5, with 9 bases fitting TRBD2. V lost 4 bases and J lost 1; bases outside the gene matches: 8. There are 16 residues in the CDR3. CDR1 SGDLS and CDR2 YYNGEE come from the germline V gene. CDR3 bases: TGTGCCAGCAGCCCCTTAGCGGGGGCCCCCCAAGAGACCCAGTACTTC. It encodes CASSPLAGAPQETQYF.

The chain recombines TRBV7-2 with TRBJ2-4; weak D call: TRBD2 (6 bases). CDR1 and CDR2 (germline): SGHTA, FQGNSA. The V end lost 3 bases, the J end lost 10 bases, and 22 bases lay between the germline ends. This CDR3 contains 16 residues. The chain's CDR3 is CASSFWRGGADGIQYF. The CDR3 coding sequence is TGTGCCAGCAGCTTCTGGAGGGGTGGAGCAGATGGGATTCAGTACTTC.

This chain connects TRBV7-2 to TRBJ2-1; 7 positions match TRBD1. CDR3 length: 16 residues. J was trimmed by 7 bases and V by 6 bases; bases with no gene match: 15. Germline V CDR1 and CDR2: SGHTA, FQGNSA. The CDR3: CASSPTGTAMGNEQFF. The DNA for the CDR3 is TGTGCCAGCAGTCCGACCGGGACAGCAATGGGGAATGAGCAGTTCTTC.

This clone was detected a few times. J is TRBJ1-1 and V is TRBV11-3; 11 nucleotides line up with TRBD1. Losses at the gene ends were 5 bases for V and 3 bases for J; bases not matched to a gene: 5. This CDR3 region has 15 residues. CDR1 SGHNT and CDR2 YENEEA come from the germline V gene. The CDR3 loop reads CASSPDRGRDTEAFF. CDR3 nucleotide sequence: TGTGCCAGCAGCCCGGACAGGGGGCGCGACACTGAAGCTTTCTTT. The variable domain in full, with the rest retrieved from reference TRBV11-3 and TRBJ1-1, is EAGVVQSPRYKIIEKKQPVAFWCNPISGHNTLYWYLQNLGQGPELLIRYENEEAVDDSQLPKDRFSAERLKGVDSTLKIQPAELGDSAVYLCASSPDRGRDTEAFFGQGTRLTVV.

This clone was seen a single time. The CDR3 nucleotides read TGTGCCAGCAGTGGGGACAGGGGGCAAGATGAGCAGTTCTTC. Amino acids: CASSGDRGQDEQFF. This chain links TRBV2 with TRBJ2-1; TRBD1 matches at 12 bases. The CDR3 loop spans 14 amino acids. The germline V gene encodes CDR1 SNHLY and CDR2 FYNNEI. The junction had 3 bases not matched to a gene; V was cut back by 4 bases and J by 8 bases. Based on the CDR3 plus reference TRBV2 and TRBJ2-1, the full variable domain is EPEVTQTPSHQVTQMGQEVILRCVPISNHLYFYWYRQILGQKVEFLVSFYNNEISEKSEIFDDQFSVERPDGSNFTLKIRSTKLEDSAMYFCASSGDRGQDEQFFGPGTRLTVL.